This TCR beta chain came from a study of vaccination and CD4 T cells after COVID-19. Broader study findings: The median count of SARS-CoV-2-reactive clonotypes rose from 21 to 38, not significantly. Among convalescent patients, a median roughly 88% of reactive clones emerged only after vaccination.

Cultured CD4+ T cells had their DNA profiled by the Oncomine TCR Beta short-read assay. MiXCR, applied by TCRdb to the PCR reads, yields one record per CDR3 protein. The sample comprises 13,000 or so distinct CDR3 sequences, 50% to 60% of which are singletons, and around 18% rests with the top ten. For this clonotype: Its antigen is unidentified.

The treatment here: roughly 10-day PBMC culture with coronavirus spike peptide pools or control peptides (ViraFEST assay). The V gene lost 3 bases and the J gene lost 5 bases, with 12 bases spanning the gap. Germline V CDR1 and CDR2: SGHNT, YYREEE (reference sequence). The CDR3 length is 15 residues. The TCR sequence derives from a human donor with COVID-19. The chain employs TRBV5-4 and TRBJ1-6, with D hard to call. Sequenced here: cultured CD4+ T cells from blood, sampled after SARS-CoV-2 vaccination. The CDR3 spells CASSSRTGNNSPLHF. The CDR3 DNA is TGTGCCAGCAGCTCCCGGACTGGGAATAATTCACCCCTCCACTTT.